This TCR beta chain is drawn from a study of T cell repertoires in cytomegalovirus infection. The CDR3 sequence is 12 residues long. V was shortened by 5 bases and J by 9 bases, with 11 bases between the two germline ends. Germline CDR1 is SNHLY and CDR2 is FYNNEI. This clonotype was recorded many times. Its cognate antigen is unknown. Whole-study findings and limits: Predominance within the ex vivo response was attributable to HLA-C-restricted CMV-specific TCR beta clonotypes.

TCRdb processed the reads anew with MiXCR; each CDR3 protein has one entry. The sample holds 65,000 to 90,000 distinct CDR3 sequences, roughly 3.5% seen once. The sample comprised PBMCs. The chain combines TRBV2 with TRBJ2-1; D is uncertain. The clonotype was recovered from a human donor in good health (CMV status not recorded). Some clones in this sample may be carry-over from other donors' samples. In DNA, the CDR3 is TGTGCCAGCAGTCTAAGTGGTGGTGAGCAGTTCTTC. This encodes CASSLSGGEQFF. The variable domain in full, with the rest retrieved from reference TRBV2 and TRBJ2-1, is EPEVTQTPSHQVTQMGQEVILRCVPISNHLYFYWYRQILGQKVEFLVSFYNNEISEKSEIFDDQFSVERPDGSNFTLKIRSTKLEDSAMYFCASSLSGGEQFFGPGTRLTVL.